This T cell receptor beta chain was obtained from a study of human T cells and chemical hapten exposure (dated by TCRdb to about 2021). With respect to the entire study: The libraries were sequenced as a pool, and the TCR yield per sample differed mostly because of small variations in library volumes within the pool. Both TCR alpha and TCR beta chains were sequenced from each blood RNA sample. Peripheral blood TCR repertoire changes were tracked in vivo in alopecia patients during primary and secondary sensitization to the hapten diphenylcyclopropenone (DPC). Findings and caveats that apply to the study as a whole: Repeated subsampling changed both the strength of the expansion versus patch-test correlation and the threshold at which the correlation became significant. No change with DPC sensitization was found in the number of TCRs above 1 in 1000 frequency, and no evidence of global repertoire structure alterations was found.

This clonotype has just a few counts. There is no known antigen for this receptor. No per-base quality is available; no much larger clone lies one base away. The time point label of this sample denotes: healthy volunteer bleed at 6 weeks. Total RNA was extracted from unfractionated whole blood that had been collected in Tempus Blood RNA tubes. As TCR sequencing controls, five or six healthy volunteers were used, with blood taken at day 0, 2 weeks and 6 weeks. The method was RACE. The reads were generated on a NextSeq 500. During library preparation, unique molecular identifiers were attached to individual cDNA molecules so that TCRs could be counted quantitatively and reproducibly. In the source study's methods: The median number of TCRs per sample was around 100,000, ranging from about 23,224 to 690,600. V, J and CDR3 annotation of the TCR reads was carried out using the Decombinator software suite. Every sample was subsampled to the same number of TCRs (28,000) for the PS versus PT1 abundance plots. Expanded TCRs were defined as absent before sensitization and observed at least eight times at the 2-week time point. TCRdb applied fastp at Q25 and MiXCR to the public reads, then kept only in-frame beta chains. Each entry merges the rows of one CDR3 protein and shows their most common DNA and genes. The V and J calls here are based on TCRdb, not the publication. The sample table shows about 82,000 distinct CDR3 sequences, and about 8.7% are seen once. In total, the top ten clones hold under 2% of the sample.

Sequencing input: whole blood. This TCR came from a male donor in good health. Some clones in this sample may be carry-over from other donors' samples.

CDR3 reads: CASSLSLAGGPGNEQFF. In nucleotides, the sequence is TGTGCCAGCAGCCTATCCCTAGCGGGAGGGCCGGGCAATGAGCAGTTCTTC. This receptor chain uses TRBV6-2 or TRBV6-3 and TRBJ2-1; TRBD2 fits 12 bases in the junction. V ends up 6 bases short and J 6 bases short, with an unmatched junction base count of 12. The CDR3 starts with the cysteine, ends with the phenylalanine, and has 17 residues. CDR3 DNA only is kept here, 51 bases in frame from base 1. In the germline V gene, CDR1 corresponds to MNHEY and CDR2 to SVGEGT.